This entry lists 18 T cell receptor beta chains sequenced from one sample in a study of CD8+ T cells in alopecia areata. Extracted RNA was reverse transcribed into cDNA, the sequencing template. Using immunoSEQ multiplex PCR, the repertoire was profiled, and TCRdb retains in-frame clones only, with some absent. The table shows about 190,000 clones, with 55% to 70% occurring only once. The sample's treatment: oral pan-JAK inhibitor, 5-10 mg twice daily. The specimen was CD4+ T cells sorted from blood, collected at week 4, from a patient treated with tofacitinib. The receptors here all came from a human donor with alopecia areata.

This clone occurred a few times. The rearrangement joins TRBV30 to TRBJ2-3; 8 bases are a match to TRBD2. The V and J ends lost 4 bases and 5 bases, in that order; junction bases with no gene match: 8. The germline V gene encodes CDR1 GTSNPN and CDR2 SVGIG (reference sequence). The CDR3 loop spans 14 amino acids. The CDR3 region has the DNA TGTGCCTGGATCCCAGCGGGAGCGGGAGATACGCAGTATTTT. Protein: CAWIPAGAGDTQYF.

The chain uses TRBV20-1 and TRBJ2-7; D is unclear. Germline assignment: CDR1 DFQATT and CDR2 SNEGSKA (reference sequence). V was pared by 8 bases and J by 4 bases, with 12 bases between. The CDR3 sequence is 11 residues long. In DNA form, the CDR3 reads TGCAGTCTGGTCCGGTCATACGAGCAGTACTTC. This gives the protein CSLVRSYEQYF.

The chain is built from TRBV11-2 and TRBJ2-3, with TRBD2 matching 15 bases. J was trimmed by 1 base and V by 5 bases; bases with no gene match: 4. There are 17 residues in the CDR3. From germline, CDR1 is SGHAT and CDR2 FQNNGV. CDR3 DNA: TGTGCCAGCAGCCTCCGGACTAGCGGGAGGGGCACAGATACGCAGTATTTT. Protein sequence: CASSLRTSGRGTDTQYF.

This sequence joins TRBV30 and TRBJ1-5; tentatively, D is TRBD1 (5 bases). Trimming stripped 3 bases from V and 10 bases from J, with 16 bases between. Germline CDR1 GTSNPN, CDR2 SVGIG (reference sequence). The CDR3 covers 13 residues. CDR3 protein: CAWSPGPLGPQHF. The CDR3 nucleotides are TGTGCCTGGAGCCCGGGGCCCTTAGGACCCCAGCATTTT.

The gene calls are TRBV6-6 and TRBJ1-2; TRBD1 matches at 8 bases. In germline, CDR1 is MNHNY, CDR2 SVGAGI (reference sequence). Trimming at V came to 6 bases and at J to 4 bases, leaving 7 bases not matched to a gene. The CDR3 consists of 14 residues. CDR3 in amino acids: CASRSPGQAYGYTF. CDR3 nucleotide sequence: TGTGCCAGCAGAAGCCCGGGACAGGCCTATGGCTACACCTTC.

The genes are TRBV29-1 and TRBJ1-1; D not resolved. Germline assignment: CDR1 SQVTM and CDR2 ANQGSEA. V was pared by 7 bases and J by 3 bases, with 21 bases between. The CDR3 totals 15 residues. This chain's CDR3 is CSAAMQERGDTEAFF. The CDR3 coding sequence is TGCAGCGCAGCGATGCAGGAGCGAGGAGACACTGAAGCTTTCTTT.

V is TRBV7-8 and J is TRBJ1-4, with a weak D call TRBD1 (6 bases). The CDR3 consists of 14 residues. Germline CDR1 and CDR2: SGHVS and FQNEAQ. Trimming pared 3 bases from V and 7 bases from J, leaving 12 bases between. CDR3 residues: CASSFTGYAEKLFF. CDR3 coding DNA: TGTGCCAGCAGCTTCACAGGGTATGCTGAAAAACTGTTTTTT.

This clone appeared a few times. The rearrangement links TRBV29-1 to TRBJ2-7; TRBD1 might be the D (5 bases). This CDR3 contains 12 residues. The V gene lost 3 bases and the J gene lost 5 bases, with 11 bases spanning the gap. In germline, CDR1 is SQVTM, CDR2 ANQGSEA. In DNA form, the CDR3 reads TGCAGCGTTGACCGGCAGGGTGACGAGCAGTACTTC. Protein: CSVDRQGDEQYF.

Only one count was recorded for this clone. The chain couples TRBV11-2 to TRBJ1-1, with D possibly TRBD1 on 6 matching bases. The CDR3 covers 14 residues. Germline assignment: CDR1 SGHAT and CDR2 FQNNGV. Trimming took off 5 bases at V and 3 bases at J, with 13 bases between the two ends. The CDR3: CASSRTVGDTEAFF. DNA of the CDR3: TGTGCCAGCAGCCGGACAGTCGGGGACACTGAAGCTTTCTTT.

The J gene is TRBJ2-1, the V gene TRBV27; 11 bases agree with TRBD2. Germline V lookup: CDR1 MNHEY, CDR2 SMNVEV (reference sequence). The CDR3 totals 16 residues. V shed 4 bases, J shed 0 bases, and the junction held 2 bases outside the gene matches. Here the CDR3 DNA reads TGTGCCAGCAGTTATACTAGCGGGAGCTCCTACAATGAGCAGTTCTTC. It specifies CASSYTSGSSYNEQFF.

The chain joins TRBV6-5 to TRBJ1-1; perhaps TRBD1 as D (6 bases). The germline V and J ends were trimmed by 7 bases and 6 bases, with 15 bases remaining between them. The CDR3 extends over 13 amino acids. CDR1 MNHEY and CDR2 SVGAGI come from the germline V gene. CDR3 in amino acids: CASILDGTSEAFF. As DNA, the CDR3 is TGTGCCAGCATCCTCGATGGGACATCTGAAGCTTTCTTT.

The CDR3 protein is CATSRVWTEAFF. For the CDR3, the DNA is TGTGCCACCAGCAGAGTATGGACTGAAGCTTTCTTT. The V call is TRBV15, the J call TRBJ1-1; D gene uncertain. In germline, CDR1 is LNHNV, CDR2 YYDKDF (reference sequence). Trimming cost V 1 base and J 5 bases, with 5 bases left between them. This CDR3 has 12 amino acids.

The chain has TRBV5-6 and TRBJ1-1; D might be TRBD1 (5 bases). Trimming left V 0 bases short and J 4 bases short, with 10 bases between. CDR1 SGHDT and CDR2 YYEEEE come from the germline V gene. CDR3 length equals 14 residues. CDR3 coding DNA: TGTGCCAGCAGCTTGGCCCAGGGCATCACTGAAGCTTTCTTT. Protein sequence: CASSLAQGITEAFF.

The chain is built from TRBV7-2 and TRBJ2-5, with D unresolved. The CDR3 sequence is 12 residues long. Germline V gene sequence: CDR1 SGHTA, CDR2 FQGNSA. The germline V and J ends were trimmed by 5 bases and 5 bases, with 9 bases remaining between them. The CDR3 sequence is CASSPQKETQYF. The CDR3 DNA reads as TGTGCCAGCAGCCCGCAAAAGGAGACCCAGTACTTC.

V gene TRBV29-1 combines with J gene TRBJ2-1; the D is unclear. This CDR3 is 13 amino acids long. Trimming took 5 bases from V and 6 from J, leaving 14 bases between them. Germline V CDR1 and CDR2: SQVTM, ANQGSEA. The CDR3 loop reads CSVTDGAANEQFF. DNA of the CDR3: TGCAGCGTTACTGACGGTGCTGCCAATGAGCAGTTCTTC.

This chain connects TRBV6-6 to TRBJ2-7; a possible D gene is TRBD1 (6 bases). This CDR3 spans 14 amino acids. V was pared by 0 bases and J by 5 bases, with 11 bases between. Germline V gene lookup returns CDR1 MNHNY and CDR2 SVGAGI (reference sequence). CDR3 bases: TGTGCCAGCAGTTACTCGTTAGGGGGTGACGAGCAGTACTTC. The encoded protein is CASSYSLGGDEQYF.

The chain has TRBV29-1 and TRBJ2-1; 7 bases map to TRBD2. The length of the CDR3 is 14 residues. With 4 bases clipped from V and 0 bases from J, the junction kept 3 bases outside the gene matches. The germline V gene has CDR1 SQVTM and CDR2 ANQGSEA. CDR3 bases: TGCAGCGTTGTCGGCGGGAGCTCCTACAATGAGCAGTTCTTC. This gives the protein CSVVGGSSYNEQFF.

The chain couples TRBV2 to TRBJ1-5, with D possibly being TRBD1 (5 bases). Trimming shortened V by 2 bases and J by 3 bases, and 8 bases separated the two germline ends. The CDR3 has 14 amino acids. In germline, CDR1 is SNHLY, CDR2 FYNNEI. The CDR3 nucleotides read TGTGCCAGCAGTGAATTGGGGCTCAATCAGCCCCAGCATTTT. This translates into CASSELGLNQPQHF.